The 15 T cell receptor beta chains in this list originate from one sample, sequenced in a study of spatial heterogeneity in lung cancer. Study-wide results and caveats: Tumor mutation count correlated with how many alpha and beta TCRs expanded intratumorally.

MiXCR, applied by TCRdb to the 5' RACE reads, yields one record per CDR3 protein. The sample holds 4,000 to 6,000 distinct CDR3 sequences, approximately 6.5% seen once. Time point noted: sample taken at primary tumor resection. No antigen has been identified for these receptors. Here the sequenced sample was lung tumor tissue, taken at surgery. These receptors all stem from a female donor with early-stage non-small cell lung cancer.

This clonotype is judged medium-sized (0.01 to 0.1%). This beta chain turned up in a library designed for alpha chains; as an off-target read, its abundance says little. The rearrangement uses TRBV6-1 and TRBJ1-5; D is undetermined. The CDR3 sequence is 15 residues long. V lost 6 bases to trimming and J lost 5 bases, with 17 bases between them. Looked up from germline, CDR1 is MNHNS and CDR2 is SASEGT. CDR3 sequence reads: CASSYIGVVDQPQHF. The CDR3 region has the DNA TGTGCCAGCAGCTACATTGGGGTGGTTGATCAGCCCCAGCATTTT.

This clonotype is medium-sized (0.01 to 0.1%) in the sample. Since the library was made to target alpha chains, this beta chain is a stray read and its abundance is not meaningful. The chain combines TRBV5-1 with TRBJ2-1, with D possibly matching TRBD2 (6 bases). The CDR3 sequence is 15 residues long. The germline gives CDR1 SGHRS, CDR2 YFSETQ. Trimming shortened V by 2 bases and J by 0 bases, and 9 bases separated the two germline ends. CDR3 protein: CASSFSGSSYNEQFF. CDR3 sequence (DNA): TGCGCCAGCAGCTTTAGCGGCAGCTCCTACAATGAGCAGTTCTTC. Based on the CDR3 plus reference TRBV5-1 and TRBJ2-1, the full variable domain is KAGVTQTPRYLIKTRGQQVTLSCSPISGHRSVSWYQQTPGQGLQFLFEYFSETQRNKGNFPGRFSGRQFSNSRSEMNVSTLELGDSALYLCASSFSGSSYNEQFFGPGTRLTVL.

Many counts were recorded for this clonotype. This beta chain is an off-target read within a library intended for alpha chains, so its frequency means little. The V gene is TRBV5-1, the J gene TRBJ1-1, with 8 bases lining up with TRBD1. J was trimmed by 4 bases and V by 0 bases; bases with no gene match: 5. The CDR3 extends over 15 amino acids. Germline CDR1 is SGHRS and CDR2 is YFSETQ. The CDR3 region has the DNA TGCGCCAGCAGCTTGGCAGGGGGCGCGGGCACTGAAGCTTTCTTT. It yields the protein CASSLAGGAGTEAFF.

This clonotype is medium-sized (0.01 to 0.1%). Being off target in a library aimed at alpha chains, this beta chain has a size of little meaning. V usage is TRBV3-1 and J usage is TRBJ1-2; tentatively, D is TRBD1 (6 bases). In germline, CDR1 is LGHDT, CDR2 YNNKEL (reference sequence). The germline V and J ends were trimmed by 0 bases and 6 bases, with 20 bases remaining between them. This CDR3 contains 17 residues. CDR3: CASSQDPQGGPWDGYTF. The CDR3 DNA follows: TGTGCCAGCAGCCAAGATCCACAGGGAGGTCCATGGGATGGCTACACCTTC.

On this clonotype: The library was built for alpha chains, so this beta chain is an off-target read and its size means little. The V and J genes are TRBV5-4 and TRBJ1-2, with TRBD1 matching over 8 bases. The CDR3 covers 15 residues. The V gene's germline CDR1 is SGHNT and CDR2 YYREEE (reference sequence). With V trimmed by 4 bases and J by 4 bases, 9 bases remained unmatched. Written as DNA, the CDR3 is TGTGCCAGCAGCGCCACAGGGGGGAAGGGCTATGGCTACACCTTC. This translates into CASSATGGKGYGYTF.

This clonotype is deemed medium-sized. Since it is a stray read in a library aimed at alpha chains, this beta chain has a size that is not meaningful. The chain carries TRBV7-8 and TRBJ2-3; D is uncertain. CDR1 SGHVS and CDR2 FQNEAQ come from the germline V gene. The ends were cut back, 5 bases at V and 1 base at J, with 7 bases in the middle. This CDR3 comprises 13 residues. The CDR3 DNA reads as TGTGCCAGCAGCACCACGGGCACAGATACGCAGTATTTT. Its protein is CASSTTGTDTQYF.

This clonotype occurred many times. This beta chain is an unintended read in a library built for alpha chains; its size means little. CDR3 loop: CASSPNSGQSANTGELFF. The CDR3 DNA follows: TGCGCCAGCAGCCCCAACTCGGGACAGTCCGCGAACACCGGGGAGCTGTTTTTT. The chain employs TRBV5-1 and TRBJ2-2; 7 bases are a match to TRBD1. V gave up 4 bases and J gave up 0 bases; unmatched junction bases: 12. CDR1 and CDR2 (germline): SGHRS, YFSETQ. There are 18 residues in the CDR3.

Many counts were recorded for this clonotype. This beta chain represents an off-target read in a library built for alpha chains; its size is of limited meaning. The V gene is TRBV10-3, the J gene TRBJ2-5, with 8 bases fitting TRBD2. This CDR3 is 14 amino acids long. Germline trimming cut 6 bases from V and 0 bases from J; bases unmatched to any gene: 3. Germline V CDR1 and CDR2: ENHRY, SYGVKD. The CDR3 reads CAISSGGDQETQYF. Written as DNA, the CDR3 is TGTGCCATCAGCTCGGGGGGGGACCAAGAGACCCAGTACTTC.

This clonotype is labeled medium-sized (0.01 to 0.1%). This beta chain is a stray sequence in a library constructed for alpha chains; its clone size is not meaningful. The chain couples TRBV7-2 to TRBJ1-4; no reliable D call. Between the trimmed V and J ends, which lost 5 bases and 5 bases, there was a span of 12 bases. The CDR3 covers 14 residues. Looked up from germline, CDR1 is SGHTA and CDR2 is FQGNSA. This chain's CDR3 is CASSPGRLNEKLFF. For the CDR3, the DNA is TGTGCCAGCAGCCCCGGGCGACTAAATGAAAAACTGTTTTTT.

This clonotype was observed at least ten times. In a library made to pick up alpha chains, this beta chain is a stray read with a size that means little. This chain connects TRBV19 to TRBJ1-6; D unclear. Per germline, CDR1 LNHDA and CDR2 SQIVND (reference sequence). V was trimmed by 5 bases and J by 14 bases, leaving 16 bases between them. This CDR3 spans 13 amino acids. CDR3 bases: TGTGCCAGTAGTTCGGACGCGCGGGTGTCCCTCCACTTT. This translates into CASSSDARVSLHF.

This clonotype was seen at least ten times. This beta chain represents an off-target read in a library built for alpha chains; its size is of limited meaning. The V and J genes are TRBV10-3 and TRBJ2-3; 7 positions agree with TRBD1. J lost 3 bases, V lost 5 bases, and 14 bases had no gene match. The CDR3 covers 17 residues. From germline, CDR1 is ENHRY and CDR2 SYGVKD. The CDR3 bases are TGTGCCATCAGTACACCGGGACAGACCTTTTGGACAGATACGCAGTATTTT. Translating it yields CAISTPGQTFWTDTQYF.

This clonotype was observed many times. The library was built for alpha chains, so this beta chain is an off-target read and its size means little. The V gene is TRBV7-2, the J gene TRBJ2-3; a weak D match, TRBD1 (5 bases). V lost 5 bases, J lost 4 bases, and 10 bases lay in between. The CDR3 consists of 13 residues. Germline lookup yields CDR1 SGHTA and CDR2 FQGNSA. CDR3 bases: TGTGCCAGCAGCCGAAGCAGGGCAGATACGCAGTATTTT. Translation gives CASSRSRADTQYF.

About this clonotype: The library was prepared for alpha chains; this beta chain is a stray read, so its frequency means little. The rearrangement links TRBV15 to TRBJ2-3; D remains unclear. The CDR3 spans 12 residues. V gave up 0 bases and J gave up 5 bases, with 3 bases separating them. Germline V CDR1 and CDR2: LNHNV, YYDKDF (reference sequence). CDR3 protein: CATSRDQDTQYF. CDR3 DNA sequence: TGTGCCACCAGCAGAGATCAAGATACGCAGTATTTT.

As to this clonotype: A library made for alpha chains picked up this beta chain off target, so its size means little. V and J are TRBV20-1 and TRBJ1-2, with 7 bases fitting TRBD1. The CDR3 has 15 amino acids. J lost 5 bases, V lost 6 bases, and 15 bases had no gene match. CDR1 and CDR2 (germline): DFQATT, SNEGSKA (reference sequence). The CDR3 protein is CSASPRQGSLYGYTF. Here the CDR3 DNA reads TGCAGTGCCTCCCCCCGACAGGGAAGTTTGTATGGCTACACCTTC.

As for this clonotype: This could be a read error, since a much larger clone is one nucleotide away. This beta chain is off target for a library built for alpha chains, so its abundance means little. This chain connects TRBV5-1 to TRBJ2-1; D unresolved. The CDR3 covers 16 residues. Germline V gives CDR1 SGHRS, CDR2 YFSETQ. CDR3 sequence: CASSLLSPAIYKEQFF. The CDR3 coding sequence is TGCGCCAGCAGCTTACTCTCCCCGGCCATCTACAAAGAGCAGTTCTTC.